Shown below are 22 T cell receptor beta chains from a single sample sequenced in a study of blood T cell repertoires in COVID-19. The protocol was immunoSEQ multiplex PCR, while the TCRdb copy is restricted to in-frame clones and leaves out a portion. The table lists 65,000 to 95,000 clones, 84% of them singletons, with approximately 20% in the top ten. Sequencing was done on a sample of peripheral blood. These receptors were taken from a woman aged 45-59 years with acute or convalescent COVID-19.

The gene calls are TRBV7-9 and TRBJ2-3; 13 bases agree with TRBD2. The junction had 7 bases not matched to a gene; V was cut back by 4 bases and J by 6 bases. CDR3 length: 16 amino acids. CDR1 and CDR2 (germline): SEHNR, FQNEAQ (reference sequence). The CDR3: CASSYGLAGERDTQYF. The CDR3 DNA reads as TGTGCCAGCAGCTATGGACTAGCGGGAGAGAGGGATACGCAGTATTTT.

This sequence joins TRBV20-1 and TRBJ1-4; a weak D match, TRBD1 (5 bases). Looked up from germline, CDR1 is DFQATT and CDR2 is SNEGSKA (reference sequence). The CDR3 runs to 10 residues. Here the CDR3 reads CAGVNEKLFF. CDR3 nucleotides: TGCGCGGGGGTAAATGAAAAACTGTTTTTT.

This chain connects TRBV6-6 to TRBJ1-2; TRBD1 matches 9 bases. Trimming removed 6 bases from V and 4 bases from J; junction bases left unmatched: 9. Per the germline V gene, CDR1 is MNHNY and CDR2 is SVGAGI (reference sequence). The CDR3 length is 15 residues. The CDR3 loop is CASSPRGTGSYGYTF. The CDR3 nucleotides are TGTGCCAGCAGCCCCAGGGGGACAGGGAGCTATGGCTACACCTTC.

V is TRBV27 and J is TRBJ1-2, with TRBD1 identical over 11 bases. The CDR3 is 14 residues long. Germline assignment: CDR1 MNHEY and CDR2 SMNVEV (reference sequence). The V and J ends lost 2 bases and 8 bases, in that order; junction bases with no gene match: 4. The CDR3, as DNA: TGTGCCAGCAGTTTAGCGGGACAGGGGGAAGGCTACACCTTC. Protein: CASSLAGQGEGYTF.

V is TRBV6-4 and J is TRBJ2-3; TRBD2 is a possible D gene (6 bases). Germline assignment: CDR1 MRHNA and CDR2 SNTAGT. The CDR3 covers 15 residues. Trimming removed 3 bases at V and 0 bases at J, with 10 bases between. In DNA, the CDR3 is TGTGCCAGCAGTGAGAGCGGGCTTAGCACAGATACGCAGTATTTT. Translation: CASSESGLSTDTQYF.

V gene TRBV6-5 combines with J gene TRBJ1-2; 7 bases are shared with TRBD1. The CDR3 has 15 amino acids. Germline values: CDR1 MNHEY, CDR2 SVGAGI. V shed 4 bases, J shed 8 bases, and the junction held 13 bases outside the gene matches. CDR3 protein: CASSSAQGVLEGYTF. In DNA, the CDR3 is TGTGCCAGCAGTTCGGCCCAGGGGGTTTTGGAAGGCTACACCTTC.

This chain joins TRBV18 and TRBJ1-1, with unresolved D. Germline CDR1 and CDR2: KGHSH and LQKENI. The CDR3 covers 13 residues. V shed 2 bases and J shed 3 bases, with 7 bases lying between them. CDR3: CASSPALDTEAFF. Written as DNA, the CDR3 is TGTGCCAGCTCACCAGCCTTAGACACTGAAGCTTTCTTT.

The chain links TRBV16 to TRBJ1-4, with D perhaps matching TRBD1 (6 bases). CDR3 size: 17 residues. V lost 3 bases and J lost 3, with 17 bases in between. Per germline, CDR1 KGHSY and CDR2 FQNENV. The CDR3 DNA is TGTGCCAGCAGCCAGAAGGACAGCCTCGGGTCTAATGAAAAACTGTTTTTT. Translation gives CASSQKDSLGSNEKLFF.

This clone was found once. This chain links TRBV27 with TRBJ2-3; D ambiguous. The germline V and J ends were trimmed by 4 bases and 2 bases, with 13 bases remaining between them. Germline V lookup: CDR1 MNHEY, CDR2 SMNVEV (reference sequence). The CDR3 covers 15 residues. The CDR3 reads CASSSSWAFTDTQYF. The CDR3 DNA reads as TGTGCCAGCAGTTCGTCTTGGGCTTTCACAGATACGCAGTATTTT.

The V and J genes are TRBV29-1 and TRBJ2-3; D call uncertain. This CDR3 region has 12 residues. Germline CDR1 and CDR2: SQVTM and ANQGSEA. The germline V and J ends were trimmed by 5 bases and 4 bases, with 10 bases remaining between them. CDR3 region: CSVSRLPDTQYF. As DNA, the CDR3 is TGCAGCGTTTCCCGACTCCCAGATACGCAGTATTTT.

V and J are TRBV5-4 and TRBJ1-2; D remains ambiguous. The CDR3 extends over 12 amino acids. Trimming took 0 bases from V and 8 from J, leaving 8 bases between them. Per germline, CDR1 SGHNT and CDR2 YYREEE (reference sequence). The CDR3 DNA follows: TGTGCCAGCAGCTTGGCTGGGAGAGGCTACACCTTC. It codes for CASSLAGRGYTF.

DNA for the CDR3: TGCGCCAGCAGCTCGGATCTGGAGGCCCAGTACTTC. Amino acid sequence: CASSSDLEAQYF. The chain links TRBV5-1 to TRBJ2-5; D perhaps matches TRBD2 (5 bases). The CDR3 totals 12 residues. Germline CDR1 is SGHRS and CDR2 is YFSETQ. The V and J ends lost 3 bases and 9 bases respectively, with 12 bases between them.

The rearrangement uses TRBV30 and TRBJ2-7; tentatively, D is TRBD1 (5 bases). V was pared by 1 base and J by 2 bases, with 18 bases between. Germline V gives CDR1 GTSNPN, CDR2 SVGIG (reference sequence). The CDR3 contains 16 residues. The chain's CDR3 is CAWSGGGAGVPYEQYF. The CDR3 DNA reads TGTGCCTGGAGTGGGGGTGGGGCCGGCGTTCCCTACGAGCAGTACTTC.

The V call is TRBV27, the J call TRBJ2-6; 7 bases map to TRBD1. This CDR3 region has 18 residues. Trimming cost V 1 base and J 0 bases; bases outside gene matches: 6. Germline CDR1 MNHEY, CDR2 SMNVEV (reference sequence). The DNA for the CDR3 is TGTGCCAGCAGTTTATTGCCCGACAGGGCCTCTGGGGCCAACGTCCTGACTTTC. It encodes CASSLLPDRASGANVLTF.

The rearrangement links TRBV7-3 to TRBJ2-7; possibly TRBD2 for D (6 bases). V was trimmed by 2 bases and J by 6 bases, leaving 14 bases between them. This CDR3 spans 14 amino acids. Germline V gives CDR1 SGHTA, CDR2 FQGTGA. The CDR3 region has the DNA TGTGCCAGCAGCTTATCCCGGGACTCGCTCGAGCAGTACTTC. Protein product: CASSLSRDSLEQYF.

The J gene is TRBJ1-1, the V gene TRBV7-7, with unresolved D. V lost 4 bases and J lost 3, with 9 bases in between. CDR3 size: 13 residues. Germline V gives CDR1 SSHAT, CDR2 FNYEAQ (reference sequence). As DNA, the CDR3 is TGTGCCAGCAGCTATGACCGGGACACTGAAGCTTTCTTT. Its translation is CASSYDRDTEAFF.

The CDR3 nucleotides are TGTGCCAGCAGTGTTGGAGGGGGCGGGGGGCTTCGGTCAGATACGCAGTATTTT. Translated, it gives CASSVGGGGGLRSDTQYF. The chain links TRBV5-4 to TRBJ2-3, with D possibly TRBD2 on 8 matching bases. V was shortened by 5 bases and J by 4 bases, with 26 bases between the two germline ends. The CDR3 has 18 residues. Germline loops: CDR1 SGHNT, CDR2 YYREEE (reference sequence).

The chain recombines TRBV7-7 with TRBJ2-2; 7 bases align to TRBD2. Germline V gene data show CDR1 as SSHAT and CDR2 as FNYEAQ (reference sequence). The V segment lost 5 bases and the J segment 0 bases; nucleotides outside the gene matches: 6. The CDR3 is made up of 16 amino acids. CDR3 sequence: CASSPTSAPNTGELFF. Written as DNA, the CDR3 is TGTGCCAGCAGCCCCACTAGCGCCCCGAACACCGGGGAGCTGTTTTTT. Full variable domain (outside the CDR3, taken from reference TRBV7-7 and TRBJ2-2): GAGVSQSPRYKVTKRGQDVTLRCDPISSHATLYWYQQALGQGPEFLTYFNYEAQPDKSGLPSDRFSAERPEGSISTLTIQRTEQRDSAMYRCASSPTSAPNTGELFFGEGSRLTVL.

V is TRBV3-1 (or the pseudogene TRBV3-2) and J is TRBJ2-1; 8 bases fit TRBD2. Per germline, CDR1 LGHDT and CDR2 YNNKEL (reference sequence). The CDR3 is 13 amino acids. The ends lost 4 bases at V and 8 bases at J; junction bases unmatched: 4. The CDR3 loop is CASSRSGSDEQFF. Written as DNA, the CDR3 is TGTGCCAGCAGCCGGAGCGGGAGTGATGAGCAGTTCTTC.

CDR3 DNA: TGTGCCAGCAGTTACTCGGTACAGGACAATGAGCAGTTCTTC. Amino acid sequence: CASSYSVQDNEQFF. The rearrangement links TRBV6-5 to TRBJ2-1, with D perhaps TRBD1 (5 bases). V lost 0 bases, J lost 5 bases, and 8 bases lay in between. Germline CDR1 MNHEY, CDR2 SVGAGI. The CDR3 runs 14 residues.

The V call is TRBV3-1 (or the pseudogene TRBV3-2), the J call TRBJ1-2; D call uncertain. CDR3 length: 14 residues. Germline V gene sequence: CDR1 LGHDT, CDR2 YNNKEL (reference sequence). V was clipped by 1 base and J by 5 bases, with 11 bases between them. The CDR3 loop is CASSQGLQVYGYTF. CDR3 DNA sequence: TGTGCCAGCAGCCAAGGGCTCCAGGTTTATGGCTACACCTTC.

The chain joins TRBV6-6 to TRBJ1-6; a possible D gene is TRBD1 (5 bases). Germline values: CDR1 MNHNY, CDR2 SVGAGI (reference sequence). CDR3 length: 14 amino acids. With 2 bases removed from V and 7 bases from J, the gap between germline ends came to 9 bases. CDR3 sequence: CASSYTGSNSPLHF. The CDR3 DNA sequence: TGTGCCAGCAGTTACACAGGCTCCAATTCACCCCTCCACTTT.